These 32 T cell receptor beta chains originate from one sample sequenced in a study of shared clonotypes between healthy human individuals. TCRdb's table, derived via immunoSEQ multiplex PCR, lists solely in-frame clones and lacks some. The sample holds roughly 2.1 million clones, 85% to 95% seen once. Naive CD8 isolation took CD45RO-negative cells positively selected for CCR7 and excluded terminally differentiated effector memory CD45RA+ cells. Sequencing was carried out using naive CD8+ T cells from PBMCs. Source of these receptors: a man between 18 and 35 years old in good health. Some clones in this sample may be carry-over from other donors' samples.

With regard to this clone: Germline and junction disagree at one end, which may indicate a read error. The chain links TRBV5-1 to TRBJ2-1, with D perhaps matching TRBD1 (5 bases). CDR1 and CDR2 (germline): SGHRS, YFSETQ. This CDR3 comprises 11 residues. The CDR3 DNA is TGCGCCACCAGCGACAGAAATGAGCAGTTCTTC. It yields the protein CATSDRNEQFF.

This sequence joins TRBV27 and TRBJ2-7; 9 bases agree with TRBD1. The CDR3 totals 15 residues. The J segment lost 2 bases and the V segment lost 2 bases, leaving 4 bases of the junction unmatched. CDR1 is MNHEY, CDR2 SMNVEV, per germline (reference sequence). The CDR3 nucleotides read TGTGCCAGCAGTTTAGGGGGACAGGGAACCTACGAGCAGTACTTC. Its protein is CASSLGGQGTYEQYF.

The chain is built from TRBV29-1 and TRBJ2-5; 10 nucleotides agree with TRBD2. The J call is in doubt because the DNA end fits TRBJ2-7 better. This CDR3 is built from 14 residues. From germline, CDR1 is SQVTM and CDR2 ANQGSEA. The CDR3 coding sequence is TGCAGCGTCGAGACTAGCGGGTTGGAGGACGAGCAGTACTTC. Its translation: CSVETSGLEDEQYF.

Comment on this clone: Additional DNA sequences in this sample encode the identical CDR3. The chain uses TRBV7-9 and TRBJ2-3; D unresolved. The CDR3 has 14 amino acids. Germline CDR1 is SEHNR and CDR2 is FQNEAQ (reference sequence). Trimming removed 1 base from V and 1 base from J, with 6 bases in between. CDR3 in DNA: TGTGCCAGCAGCTTAGGGACGGGCACAGATACGCAGTATTTT. Protein: CASSLGTGTDTQYF.

About this clone: Other DNA sequences in this sample translate to the same CDR3. The chain links TRBV27 to TRBJ2-1, with D unresolved. This CDR3 contains 11 residues. Germline V gene lookup returns CDR1 MNHEY and CDR2 SMNVEV (reference sequence). V lost 1 base and J lost 9, with 4 bases in between. The CDR3 sequence is CASSLLGEQFF. In DNA form, the CDR3 reads TGTGCCAGCAGTTTATTGGGTGAGCAGTTCTTC.

In the case of this clone: The same CDR3 can be traced to other DNA sequences in this sample. This chain links TRBV27 with TRBJ2-7; D assignment may be TRBD1 or TRBD2 (6 bases each). With 2 bases removed from V and 1 base from J, the gap between germline ends came to 15 bases. The germline V gene has CDR1 MNHEY and CDR2 SMNVEV (reference sequence). This CDR3 is built from 16 residues. This CDR3 reads CASSLRGGRRSYEQYF. The CDR3 DNA follows: TGTGCCAGCAGTTTACGTGGGGGGCGTAGGTCCTACGAGCAGTACTTC.

The DNA for the CDR3 is TGTGCCAGCGGGCGCCAGGGCCTCGGCGAGCAGTACTTC. It specifies CASGRQGLGEQYF. This chain links TRBV9 with TRBJ2-7; D is possibly TRBD1 (5 bases). CDR1 and CDR2 from the germline V gene are SGDLS and YYNGEE. Trimming cost V 7 bases and J 6 bases, with 17 bases left between them. This CDR3 is built from 13 residues.

This clone was seen a handful of times. This sequence joins TRBV27 and TRBJ2-1, with D tentatively TRBD1 (6 bases). V lost 4 bases to trimming and J lost 0 bases, with 10 bases between them. The germline CDR1 and CDR2 sequences are MNHEY and SMNVEV (reference sequence). The CDR3 runs 15 residues. The CDR3 reads CASSWDMSSYNEQFF. CDR3 sequence (DNA): TGTGCCAGCAGTTGGGACATGAGCTCCTACAATGAGCAGTTCTTC.

Comment on this clone: The sample holds other DNA sequences that translate to the same CDR3. This sequence joins TRBV7-9 and TRBJ1-1; D remains unclear. The CDR3 sequence is 11 residues long. Looked up from germline, CDR1 is SEHNR and CDR2 is FQNEAQ (reference sequence). V dropped 4 bases and J dropped 4 bases, with 4 bases sitting between them. The CDR3 nucleotides read TGTGCCAGCAGCTCCGGCACTGAAGCTTTCTTT. It specifies CASSSGTEAFF. The complete variable domain, with remaining parts taken from reference TRBV7-9 and TRBJ1-1, reads DTGVSQNPRHKITKRGQNVTFRCDPISEHNRLYWYRQTLGQGPEFLTYFQNEAQLEKSRLLSDRFSAERPKGSFSTLEIQRTEQGDSAMYLCASSSGTEAFFGQGTRLTVV.

CDR3 protein: CASTPVSASTDTQYF. In DNA, the CDR3 is TGTGCCAGCACCCCGGTCTCGGCTAGCACAGATACGCAGTATTTT. The genes are TRBV28 and TRBJ2-3; D is undetermined. Germline V CDR1 and CDR2: MDHEN, SYDVKM. CDR3 size: 15 residues. V gave up 7 bases and J gave up 0 bases, with 14 bases separating them.

This sequence joins TRBV29-1 and TRBJ2-1; D call uncertain. This CDR3 has 13 residues. Per the germline V gene, CDR1 is SQVTM and CDR2 is ANQGSEA. The germline V and J ends were trimmed by 3 bases and 9 bases, with 15 bases remaining between them. The CDR3 loop reads CSVDMSSLVEQFF. The CDR3 nucleotides are TGCAGCGTTGATATGAGTAGTCTGGTTGAGCAGTTCTTC.

The chain has TRBV19 and TRBJ2-7, with D tentatively TRBD1 (6 bases). Germline loops: CDR1 LNHDA, CDR2 SQIVND (reference sequence). This CDR3 spans 15 amino acids. Deletions cut 3 bases from V and 3 bases from J, with 15 bases between. The CDR3 sequence: CASSMRPGDFYEQYF. CDR3 coding DNA: TGTGCCAGTAGTATGAGGCCAGGGGATTTCTACGAGCAGTACTTC.

Notes on this clone: One end of the junction is discordant with germline, which a read error may explain. Written as DNA, the CDR3 is TGTGCCAGTAGTCTGGGGACGGCGAACGCTGAAGCTTTCTTT. Its translation: CASSLGTANAEAFF. This chain joins TRBV19 and TRBJ1-1; weak D call: TRBD1 (5 bases). The CDR3 consists of 14 residues. CDR1 is LNHDA, CDR2 SQIVND, per germline (reference sequence).

The chain joins TRBV7-8 to TRBJ2-5, with TRBD1 matching 10 bases. There are 16 residues in the CDR3. Germline CDR1 reads SGHVS; CDR2 reads FQNEAQ. Trimming removed 0 bases from V and 4 bases from J; junction bases left unmatched: 5. This CDR3 is CASSLAPGQGIETQYF. DNA of the CDR3: TGTGCCAGCAGCTTAGCCCCGGGACAGGGGATAGAGACCCAGTACTTC.

The chain uses TRBV27 and TRBJ2-1, with 10 positions matching TRBD2. CDR3 length: 15 residues. CDR1 MNHEY and CDR2 SMNVEV come from the germline V gene (reference sequence). Germline trimming cut 7 bases from V and 9 bases from J; bases unmatched to any gene: 12. This CDR3 reads CASTPFLAGVGEQFF. CDR3 sequence (DNA): TGTGCCAGCACCCCTTTCCTAGCGGGAGTCGGTGAGCAGTTCTTC.

The CDR3 protein is CASSPPNAPYEQYF. The DNA for the CDR3 is TGTGCCAGCAGCCCCCCTAACGCACCCTACGAGCAGTACTTC. The chain employs TRBV7-9 and TRBJ2-7; D uncertain. CDR1 and CDR2 from the germline V gene are SEHNR and FQNEAQ (reference sequence). This CDR3 is built from 14 residues. Trimming stripped 5 bases from V and 2 bases from J, with 13 bases between.

J is TRBJ2-2 and V is TRBV9, with 11 bases that match TRBD2. V was clipped by 3 bases and J by 3 bases; unmatched bases: 13. This CDR3 is built from 19 residues. Germline V gene sequence: CDR1 SGDLS, CDR2 YYNGEE. The CDR3 DNA sequence: TGTGCCAGCAGCGACGCACTACTAGCGGGGGAAGAGGACACCGGGGAGCTGTTTTTT. Protein sequence: CASSDALLAGEEDTGELFF.

This clone appeared a few times. The chain is built from TRBV13 and TRBJ2-5; no clear D. The CDR3 covers 12 residues. Deletions cut 5 bases from V and 2 bases from J, with 6 bases between. Germline V gene lookup returns CDR1 PRHDT and CDR2 FYEKMQ (reference sequence). In DNA form, the CDR3 reads TGTGCCAGCAGCCCGGTTCAAGAGACCCAGTACTTC. Its translation: CASSPVQETQYF.

This clone was seen a single time. This chain joins TRBV9 and TRBJ2-6, with no clear D. Trimming took 0 bases from V and 0 from J, leaving 13 bases between them. This CDR3 comprises 18 residues. Per the germline V gene, CDR1 is SGDLS and CDR2 is YYNGEE. CDR3: CASSVDVDANSGANVLTF. The CDR3 DNA reads as TGTGCCAGCAGCGTAGATGTGGACGCGAACTCTGGGGCCAACGTCCTGACTTTC.

This chain joins TRBV4-1 and TRBJ2-7, with D tentatively TRBD1 or TRBD2 (5 bases each). V was cut by 3 bases and J by 3 bases, with 15 bases left in between. The CDR3 loop spans 15 amino acids. CDR1 is MGHRA, CDR2 YSYEKL, per germline. The CDR3 sequence is CASSHGTRVNYEQYF. CDR3 sequence (DNA): TGCGCCAGCAGCCACGGGACCCGGGTGAACTACGAGCAGTACTTC.

The V and J genes are TRBV25-1 and TRBJ2-5; D may correspond to TRBD1 or TRBD2 (6 bases each). CDR3 length equals 17 residues. Trimming took 0 bases from V and 5 from J, leaving 19 bases between them. Germline CDR1 and CDR2: MGHDK and SYGVNS. CDR3 loop: CASSEYPLWGAWETQYF. In nucleotides, the CDR3 is TGTGCCAGCAGTGAATATCCTCTTTGGGGGGCATGGGAGACCCAGTACTTC.

The rearrangement links TRBV25-1 to TRBJ2-7; TRBD1 aligns across 8 bases. Germline V gene data show CDR1 as MGHDK and CDR2 as SYGVNS. The V gene end was trimmed by 6 bases and the J gene end by 2 bases; junction bases not matched to a gene: 9. CDR3 length equals 15 residues. For the CDR3, the DNA is TGTGCCAGCAGGGAGGACAGGGCCAACCCCTACGAGCAGTACTTC. Translated: CASREDRANPYEQYF.

The rearrangement links TRBV6-1 to TRBJ2-7; D gene uncertain. CDR3 length equals 14 residues. Germline loops: CDR1 MNHNS, CDR2 SASEGT. V was pared by 2 bases and J by 6 bases, with 14 bases between. In DNA form, the CDR3 reads TGTGCCAGCAGTGAACCTCGAGTTTTGGGCGAGCAGTACTTC. Translated: CASSEPRVLGEQYF.

The V gene is TRBV2, the J gene TRBJ2-1; 14 positions agree with TRBD2. CDR3 length equals 15 residues. Germline CDR1 SNHLY, CDR2 FYNNEI. Germline trimming cut 7 bases from V and 8 bases from J; bases unmatched to any gene: 7. CDR3 in amino acids: CASIGTSGGMDEQFF. CDR3 nucleotide sequence: TGTGCCAGCATTGGGACTAGCGGGGGTATGGATGAGCAGTTCTTC.

The chain combines TRBV5-5 with TRBJ2-2; tentatively, D is TRBD1 (5 bases). Germline V gives CDR1 SGHKS, CDR2 YYEKEE (reference sequence). Trimming removed 5 bases at V and 4 bases at J, with 9 bases between. The CDR3 extends over 13 amino acids. CDR3 coding DNA: TGTGCCAGCAGACGTGGGGCCACCGGGGAGCTGTTTTTT. Amino acid sequence: CASRRGATGELFF.

The chain recombines TRBV6-1 with TRBJ2-7; 7 positions agree with TRBD2. Trimming took 3 bases from V and 4 from J; bases not matched to a gene: 6. Germline V gene sequence: CDR1 MNHNS, CDR2 SASEGT. The CDR3 runs 14 residues. The CDR3 DNA follows: TGTGCCAGCAGTGATGTGGGGGGAGGGTACGAGCAGTACTTC. Translation gives CASSDVGGGYEQYF.

This chain links TRBV29-1 with TRBJ1-1; maybe TRBD1 (6 bases). Deletions cut 1 base from V and 11 bases from J, with 17 bases between. The CDR3 is made up of 13 amino acids. Germline-derived CDR1 and CDR2 are SQVTM and ANQGSEA. Here the CDR3 reads CSVEGPLGGTAFF. The CDR3 DNA follows: TGCAGCGTTGAAGGCCCCTTAGGGGGAACGGCTTTCTTT.

This clone occurred once. The chain combines TRBV19 with TRBJ2-7; 9 positions match TRBD2. This CDR3 contains 15 residues. V lost 10 bases and J lost 3; bases outside the gene matches: 13. The V gene's germline CDR1 is LNHDA and CDR2 SQIVND (reference sequence). CDR3 nucleotides: TGTGCCACCTCGGCGACTAGCGGTCTGTTCTACGAGCAGTACTTC. Residues: CATSATSGLFYEQYF.

The chain couples TRBV21-1 to TRBJ2-7. TRBV21-1 represents a pseudogene. CDR3 length equals 13 residues. Written as DNA, the CDR3 is TGTGCCAGCAGCACTTCAGGGGAGGACGAGCAGTACTTC. Translating gives CASSTSGEDEQYF.

This chain joins TRBV16 and TRBJ2-1, with D maybe TRBD2 (5 bases). The CDR3 is 14 residues long. CDR1 and CDR2 from the germline V gene are KGHSY and FQNENV. Trimming shortened V by 3 bases and J by 2 bases, and 8 bases separated the two germline ends. The CDR3 loop is CASSHVGAYNEQFF. In DNA form, the CDR3 reads TGTGCCAGCAGCCATGTCGGGGCCTACAATGAGCAGTTCTTC.

The J gene is TRBJ2-7, the V gene TRBV4-3; the match to TRBD2 covers 8 bases. Germline loops: CDR1 LGHNA, CDR2 YSLEER. Trimming took 0 bases from V and 4 from J; bases not matched to a gene: 8. This CDR3 is 16 amino acids long. In DNA form, the CDR3 reads TGCGCCAGCAGCCAAGAGGGTCTAGCGGGTAATTACGAGCAGTACTTC. This codes for CASSQEGLAGNYEQYF.

The chain couples TRBV15 to TRBJ2-7, with 9 bases lining up with TRBD2. This CDR3 spans 14 amino acids. With V trimmed by 4 bases and J by 6 bases, 7 bases remained unmatched. The germline V gene encodes CDR1 LNHNV and CDR2 YYDKDF (reference sequence). The CDR3 protein is CATSTVAGAGEQYF. For the CDR3, the DNA is TGTGCCACCAGCACCGTAGCGGGAGCAGGCGAGCAGTACTTC.